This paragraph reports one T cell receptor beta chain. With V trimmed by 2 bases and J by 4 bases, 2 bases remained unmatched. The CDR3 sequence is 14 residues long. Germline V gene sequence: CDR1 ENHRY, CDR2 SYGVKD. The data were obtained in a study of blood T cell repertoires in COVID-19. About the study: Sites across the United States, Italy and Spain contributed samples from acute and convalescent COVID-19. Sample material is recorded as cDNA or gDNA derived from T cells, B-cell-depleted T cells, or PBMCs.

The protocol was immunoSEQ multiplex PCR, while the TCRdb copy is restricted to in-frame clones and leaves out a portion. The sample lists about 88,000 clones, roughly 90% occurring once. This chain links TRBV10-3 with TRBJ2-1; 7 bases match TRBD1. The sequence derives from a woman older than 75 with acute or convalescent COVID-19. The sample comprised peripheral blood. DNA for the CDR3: TGTGCCATCAGTGAGAAGACAGGGTACAATGAGCAGTTCTTC. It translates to CAISEKTGYNEQFF.